This T cell receptor (beta chain) was recorded in a study of T cells in Graves' hyperthyroidism and ophthalmopathy (dated by TCRdb to between 2017 and 2020). Looking at the study overall: Peripheral blood samples were taken at initial diagnosis, before any treatment was given. To identify TCR V-J signatures that set the groups apart, the researchers used a discovery cohort of 95 to 100 patients, made up of under 45 with Graves' ophthalmopathy and some 56 with stable Graves' hyperthyroidism. Whether ophthalmopathy could be predicted prospectively was tested in an independent validation cohort made up of approximately 19 hyperthyroidism patients plus 17 patients who later progressed to ophthalmopathy. For training and testing, the 80 to 100 patients in the discovery cohort were randomly divided in a 7:3 ratio. Thyroid tissue and blood T-cell repertoires from about six Graves' hyperthyroidism patients were also compared in the study. After blood sampling, hyperthyroidism patients were treated with methimazole at a starting dose of 30 mg daily, and ophthalmopathy patients were treated with high-dose intravenous methylprednisolone. TCR Vbeta CDR3 sequencing of 120 to 150 peripheral blood samples (around 45 ophthalmopathy, about 80 hyperthyroidism and approximately 17 progressor patients) is reported in the paper. What the research found in general, with its limitations: Sample size was not statistically predetermined, and investigators were not blinded to group allocation. Most expanded thyroid clonotypes (frequency above 0.001) were also found in blood, which suggests that blood repertoires may mirror thyroid immune responses. During validation, the model predicted progression to ophthalmopathy a median of approximately 6 months ahead of onset, with approximately 71% sensitivity and about 75% specificity. A model built on a 13 V-J signature distinguished ophthalmopathy from stable hyperthyroidism, reaching 87.88% sensitivity and under 84% specificity in cross-validation and 80%/75% in testing.

Hyperthyroidism patients were newly diagnosed, had a disease duration of under 2 months, and were aged 18 to 65 years. Patients with uncontrolled infections, other autoimmune diseases, pregnancy or lactation were excluded. Diagnoses relied on clinical symptoms, serum thyroxine and TRAb, thyroid ultrasound and orbital computed tomography. For progressor patients, blood was drawn at the first diagnosis of hyperthyroidism, before any ophthalmopathy symptoms had appeared. PBMCs were isolated from about 10 ml of fresh peripheral blood by Ficoll-Paque density gradient centrifugation. Progressor patients were defined as those initially diagnosed with Graves' hyperthyroidism in whom ophthalmopathy developed during follow-up. Total RNA was extracted using Trizol reagent, and RNA quality was assessed on an Agilent 2100 Bioanalyzer. Spanning cysteine to phenylalanine, the CDR3 consists of 12 amino acids. Just the 36-base CDR3 DNA is kept, in frame starting at base 1. The CDR1 and CDR2 encoded by the germline V gene are SGDLS and YYNGEE.

Concerning this clonotype itself: This clone's antigen is unknown. The input lacks base qualities; no much larger clone sits a single base away.

The TCR beta CDR3 regions were amplified from RNA transcripts. A first-round RT-PCR of the TCR CDR3 used the HTBI primer set with the Qiagen OneStep RT-PCR kit. Libraries were constructed in a second round of multiplex PCR, after which size selection and purification were carried out. Libraries were sequenced paired-end with 100 bp reads on an Illumina HiSeq2000. In the authors' own workflow: SOAPnuke was used to process the raw data, removing reads that contained adapters or uncalled bases, had a mean Phred below 15, or lacked an exact match to the constant primer or identifier. COPE v1.2.5 was used to merge the high-quality paired reads, and each unique nucleotide sequence was defined as a clonotype. Clonotypes were aligned to IMGT TRBV, TRBD and TRBJ reference segments using MiTCR v1.1. Only V-J combinations with frequency above 0.0001, covering about 99% of repertoires, were analysed. A TCS score was defined as the ratio of F50 (clonal expansion) to E x V (chaos), with BLOSUM62-based TCRdist applied between CDR3 peptides within each V-J. Welch's t-statistics and random forest reduced around 510 V-J features to about 13, which were used in a naive Bayes classifier (R e1071). TCRdb handled the public reads itself, with Q25 trimming in fastp and clone calling in MiXCR, and kept productive beta chains. Rows with one shared CDR3 protein collapse into an entry with the most common genes and DNA. Clone size and V and J calls follow TCRdb, not the original study. This sample gives around 33,000 distinct CDR3 sequences in total; about 50% of them show up just once. Clones ranked in the top ten supply approximately 6% of the sample.

This receptor was taken from a woman in her 50s with Graves' hyperthyroidism that later progressed to Graves' ophthalmopathy. Sequenced: blood. The rearranged chain carries TRBV9 and TRBJ2-7, and possibly TRBD1, on 5 matching bases. CDR3 sequence: CPGHSLSYEQYF. The nucleotides read TGTCCCGGACATTCCCTCTCCTACGAGCAGTACTTC.